A single sample gave rise to the 21 T cell receptor beta chains below, sequenced in a study of shared clonotypes between healthy human individuals. TCRdb's table, derived via immunoSEQ multiplex PCR, lists solely in-frame clones and lacks some. This sample has roughly 1,600,000 clones, with 97% to 99% found just once. The specimen was naive CD4+ T cells sorted from blood. Subset meaning: CD45RA+ positively selected. These TCRs come from a man aged 30-40 years in good health.

V gene TRBV28 combines with J gene TRBJ1-3; no definite D call. Trimming pared 5 bases from V and 4 bases from J, leaving 12 bases between. The CDR3 is 14 residues long. Germline CDR1 MDHEN, CDR2 SYDVKM. The CDR3 DNA is TGTGCCAGCAGTCCTCCGGGAGGAGGAAACACCATATATTTT. This sequence encodes CASSPPGGGNTIYF.

The rearrangement uses TRBV30 and TRBJ1-5; D is uncertain. CDR3 length: 12 amino acids. The germline V and J ends were trimmed by 0 bases and 4 bases, with 4 bases remaining between them. Germline values: CDR1 GTSNPN, CDR2 SVGIG (reference sequence). This chain's CDR3 is CAWSVLNQPQHF. Here the CDR3 DNA reads TGTGCCTGGAGTGTCCTGAATCAGCCCCAGCATTTT.

This chain connects TRBV7-2 to TRBJ2-7; TRBD2 aligns across 10 bases. The CDR3 consists of 16 residues. V trimming: 0 bases; J trimming: 3 bases; junction bases outside the gene matches: 5. Germline V gives CDR1 SGHTA, CDR2 FQGNSA. This CDR3 reads CASSLASSGGHYEQYF. The CDR3 nucleotides are TGTGCCAGCAGCTTAGCGTCTAGCGGGGGCCACTACGAGCAGTACTTC.

V usage is TRBV6-1 and J usage is TRBJ1-2; D is unresolved. The V gene's germline CDR1 is MNHNS and CDR2 SASEGT. The CDR3 is 12 residues long. The V gene lost 6 bases and the J gene lost 3 bases, with 8 bases spanning the gap. The CDR3 reads CASSWSDYGYTF. DNA for the CDR3: TGTGCCAGCAGCTGGTCCGACTATGGCTACACCTTC.

Here the CDR3 reads CASSRKGNTEAFF. As DNA, the CDR3 is TGTGCCAGCAGCCGGAAAGGGAACACTGAAGCTTTCTTT. This chain joins TRBV11-2 and TRBJ1-1, with D uncertain. V dropped 5 bases and J dropped 1 base, with 8 bases sitting between them. CDR1 and CDR2 from the germline V gene are SGHAT and FQNNGV. The CDR3 totals 13 residues. Looking up the rest from reference TRBV11-2 and TRBJ1-1 gives the full variable domain: EAGVAQSPRYKIIEKRQSVAFWCNPISGHATLYWYQQILGQGPKLLIQFQNNGVVDDSQLPKDRFSAERLKGVDSTLKIQPAKLEDSAVYLCASSRKGNTEAFFGQGTRLTVV.

The CDR3 DNA reads TGCAGCGTTGCCCCACAGGCAATGAACACTGAAGCTTTCTTT. Translating gives CSVAPQAMNTEAFF. This sequence joins TRBV29-1 and TRBJ1-1, with D possibly matching TRBD1 (5 bases). Trimming shortened V by 4 bases and J by 0 bases, and 12 bases separated the two germline ends. Germline CDR1 SQVTM, CDR2 ANQGSEA. This CDR3 spans 14 amino acids. The entire variable domain, with the rest obtained from reference TRBV29-1 and TRBJ1-1, is as follows: SAVISQKPSRDICQRGTSLTIQCQVDSQVTMMFWYRQQPGQSLTLIATANQGSEATYESGFVIDKFPISRPNLTFSTLTVSNMSPEDSSIYLCSVAPQAMNTEAFFGQGTRLTVV.

The V gene is TRBV18, the J gene TRBJ2-1; weak D call: TRBD2 (5 bases). The germline gives CDR1 KGHSH, CDR2 LQKENI. CDR3 length: 16 amino acids. V was shortened by 0 bases and J by 8 bases, with 17 bases between the two germline ends. CDR3 bases: TGTGCCAGCTCACCACCAACAAGAGGGCCGGCGTATGAGCAGTTCTTC. Translated: CASSPPTRGPAYEQFF.

The chain carries TRBV9 and TRBJ2-5, with 9 nucleotides matching TRBD2. After removal of 6 bases from V and 7 bases from J, the junction contained 13 bases not matched to a gene. This CDR3 is built from 15 residues. Germline CDR1 and CDR2: SGDLS and YYNGEE. CDR3 nucleotide sequence: TGTGCCAGCAACAGAGCGGGAGGCGATATGGGGACCCAGTACTTC. This encodes CASNRAGGDMGTQYF.

The V and J genes are TRBV14 and TRBJ2-7, with D uncertain. The CDR3 totals 14 residues. Germline loops: CDR1 SGHDN, CDR2 FVKESK. Trimming removed 1 base at V and 0 bases at J, with 7 bases between. This CDR3 is CASSQVAASYEQYF. As DNA, the CDR3 is TGTGCCAGCAGCCAAGTGGCAGCCTCCTACGAGCAGTACTTC.

This clone was seen a single time. The rearrangement links TRBV2 to TRBJ2-6, with D perhaps given as TRBD1 or TRBD2 (5 bases each). Trimming pared 0 bases from V and 1 base from J, leaving 10 bases between. Germline V CDR1 and CDR2: SNHLY, FYNNEI. The CDR3 totals 17 residues. CDR3 DNA: TGTGCCAGCAGTGAAGCGGGTTGGGGGTCTGGGGCCAACGTCCTGACTTTC. Translated: CASSEAGWGSGANVLTF.

The chain combines TRBV18 with TRBJ2-7; TRBD2 aligns across 8 bases. Losses at the gene ends were 4 bases for V and 2 bases for J; bases not matched to a gene: 7. Germline loops: CDR1 KGHSH, CDR2 LQKENI. This CDR3 is built from 15 residues. Here the CDR3 DNA reads TGTGCCAGCTCACGAGGGGTAGCGGGGACCTACGAGCAGTACTTC. It translates to CASSRGVAGTYEQYF. The complete variable domain, with remaining parts taken from reference TRBV18 and TRBJ2-7, reads NAGVMQNPRHLVRRRGQEARLRCSPMKGHSHVYWYRQLPEEGLKFMVYLQKENIIDESGMPKERFSAEFPKEGPSILRIQQVVRGDSAAYFCASSRGVAGTYEQYFGPGTRLTVT.

The DNA for the CDR3 is TGTGCCAGCAGTTTACCCCTAGCGGGGCTTAAAGAGACCCAGTACTTC. Translated, it gives CASSLPLAGLKETQYF. The rearrangement joins TRBV28 to TRBJ2-5; 9 bases agree with TRBD2. This CDR3 is 16 amino acids long. From germline, CDR1 is MDHEN and CDR2 SYDVKM. After removal of 2 bases from V and 3 bases from J, the junction contained 7 bases not matched to a gene.

As regards this clone: Other DNA variants within this sample encode the same CDR3. The J gene is TRBJ2-5, the V gene TRBV9; 8 bases line up with TRBD2. The CDR3 length is 16 residues. CDR1 and CDR2 from the germline V gene are SGDLS and YYNGEE. J gave up 1 base and V 0 bases, and 5 bases lay outside the gene matches. Here the CDR3 reads CASSVVAGGGQETQYF. The CDR3 DNA is TGTGCCAGCAGCGTAGTTGCGGGAGGAGGCCAAGAGACCCAGTACTTC.

This chain joins TRBV19 and TRBJ2-2; D not certain. Germline CDR1 reads LNHDA; CDR2 reads SQIVND (reference sequence). CDR3 length: 13 amino acids. Trimming took off 5 bases at V and 8 bases at J, with 12 bases between the two ends. The CDR3: CASSGQWSGELFF. Written as DNA, the CDR3 is TGTGCCAGTAGTGGGCAGTGGTCTGGGGAGCTGTTTTTT.

The chain uses TRBV19 and TRBJ2-7, with TRBD1 matching over 11 bases. The CDR3 is made up of 15 amino acids. Trimming at V came to 4 bases and at J to 5 bases, leaving 7 bases not matched to a gene. Germline lookup yields CDR1 LNHDA and CDR2 SQIVND (reference sequence). CDR3 region: CASSNPGQGGDEQYF. CDR3 bases: TGTGCCAGTAGTAACCCGGGACAGGGGGGCGACGAGCAGTACTTC.

The chain has TRBV6-6 and TRBJ2-3; no clear D gene. Germline CDR1 and CDR2: MNHNY and SVGAGI (reference sequence). V lost 3 bases and J lost 7, with 11 bases in between. This CDR3 spans 13 amino acids. CDR3: CASSYGSPNTQYF. CDR3 coding DNA: TGTGCCAGCAGTTATGGGTCCCCTAATACGCAGTATTTT.

The rearrangement links TRBV30 to TRBJ2-7; 7 bases align to TRBD1. CDR1 and CDR2 (germline): GTSNPN, SVGIG (reference sequence). V trimming: 1 base; J trimming: 3 bases; junction bases outside the gene matches: 15. This CDR3 spans 17 amino acids. This chain's CDR3 is CAWSESPAKGGHYEQYF. Written as DNA, the CDR3 is TGTGCCTGGAGTGAATCCCCAGCGAAAGGGGGCCACTACGAGCAGTACTTC.

The CDR3 coding sequence is TGTGCCAGCAGTGAGGCAGGGGATAACTACGAGCAGTACTTC. Translating gives CASSEAGDNYEQYF. This sequence joins TRBV6-1 and TRBJ2-7; D might be TRBD1 (6 bases). V shed 3 bases and J shed 3 bases, with 12 bases lying between them. CDR1 and CDR2 from the germline V gene are MNHNS and SASEGT. CDR3 length equals 14 residues.

The J gene is TRBJ2-7, the V gene TRBV5-1; 10 positions match TRBD1. The germline gives CDR1 SGHRS, CDR2 YFSETQ. This CDR3 is 15 amino acids long. V shed 3 bases, J shed 2 bases, and the junction held 5 bases outside the gene matches. CDR3 sequence (DNA): TGCGCCAGCAGCTACGCCGGGACAGGGGCCTACGAGCAGTACTTC. Translated: CASSYAGTGAYEQYF. Full variable domain (outside the CDR3, taken from reference TRBV5-1 and TRBJ2-7): KAGVTQTPRYLIKTRGQQVTLSCSPISGHRSVSWYQQTPGQGLQFLFEYFSETQRNKGNFPGRFSGRQFSNSRSEMNVSTLELGDSALYLCASSYAGTGAYEQYFGPGTRLTVT.

This clone was picked up one time. The chain uses TRBV10-1 and TRBJ2-7, with 9 nucleotides matching TRBD1. The V segment lost 8 bases and the J segment 2 bases; nucleotides outside the gene matches: 1. The CDR3 is made up of 12 amino acids. The germline CDR1 and CDR2 sequences are WNHNN and SYGVQD (reference sequence). Here the CDR3 DNA reads TGCGCCAGCGGGGACAGGGCCTACGAGCAGTACTTC. This sequence encodes CASGDRAYEQYF.

The J gene is TRBJ2-5, the V gene TRBV28; 8 bases line up with TRBD1. V was pared by 4 bases and J by 3 bases, with 10 bases of the junction left unmatched. CDR3 length: 16 amino acids. The V gene's germline CDR1 is MDHEN and CDR2 SYDVKM. Here the CDR3 DNA reads TGTGCCAGCAGTTCCCTCGACCTGGACAGGGAAGAGACCCAGTACTTC. Its protein product is CASSSLDLDREETQYF.